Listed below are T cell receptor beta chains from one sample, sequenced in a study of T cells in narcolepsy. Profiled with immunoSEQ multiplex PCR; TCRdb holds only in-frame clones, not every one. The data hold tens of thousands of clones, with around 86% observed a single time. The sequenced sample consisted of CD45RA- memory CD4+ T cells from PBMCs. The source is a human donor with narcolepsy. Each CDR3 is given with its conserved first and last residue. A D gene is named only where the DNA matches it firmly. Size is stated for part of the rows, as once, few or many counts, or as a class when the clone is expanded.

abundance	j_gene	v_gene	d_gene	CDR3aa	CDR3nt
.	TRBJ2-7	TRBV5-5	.	CASSLGHIGYEQYF	TGTGCCAGCAGCTTGGGGCACATTGGCTACGAGCAGTACTTC
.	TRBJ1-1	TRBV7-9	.	CASSFGWNTEAFF	TGTGCCAGCAGCTTCGGTTGGAACACTGAAGCTTTCTTT
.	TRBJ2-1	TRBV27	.	CASSRTPPEYNEQFF	TGTGCCAGCAGTCGGACCCCTCCTGAATACAATGAGCAGTTCTTC
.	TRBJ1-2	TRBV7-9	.	CASTASGAENYGYAF	TGTGCCAGCACCGCCTCGGGCGCCGAGAACTATGGCTACGCCTTC
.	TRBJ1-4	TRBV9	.	CASSPTGRINEKLFF	TGTGCCAGCAGCCCTACCGGCAGGATTAATGAAAAACTGTTTTTT
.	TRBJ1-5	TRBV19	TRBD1	CASSITGGNQPQHF	TGTGCCAGTAGTATTACAGGGGGCAATCAGCCCCAGCATTTT
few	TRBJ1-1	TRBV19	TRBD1	CASSYTGTGAASGTEAFF	TGTGCCAGTAGTTACACCGGGACAGGGGCCGCCTCCGGCACTGAAGCTTTCTTT
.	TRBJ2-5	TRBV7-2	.	CASSSYQETQYF	TGTGCCAGCAGCTCGTACCAAGAGACCCAGTACTTC
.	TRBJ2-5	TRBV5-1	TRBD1	CASSSYQGQQETQYF	TGCGCCAGCAGCTCCTATCAGGGACAGCAAGAGACCCAGTACTTC
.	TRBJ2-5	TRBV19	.	CASSISSNQETQYF	TGTGCCAGTAGTATTTCTAGTAACCAAGAGACCCAGTACTTC
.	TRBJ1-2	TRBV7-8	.	CASSLEMGVYGYTF	TGTGCCAGCAGCTTAGAGATGGGTGTCTATGGCTACACCTTC
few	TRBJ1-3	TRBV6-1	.	CASSVFQAPGNTIYF	TGTGCCAGCAGTGTCTTCCAGGCCCCTGGAAACACCATATATTTT
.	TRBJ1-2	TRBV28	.	CASSRTGEVKPYTF	TGTGCCAGCAGTCGAACAGGAGAAGTAAAACCCTACACCTTC
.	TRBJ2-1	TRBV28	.	CASSLWDVYGEQFF	TGTGCCAGCAGTTTATGGGATGTGTACGGGGAGCAGTTCTTC
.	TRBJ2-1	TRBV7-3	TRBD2	CASSLGTSGRTGNEQFF	TGTGCCAGCAGCTTAGGGACTAGCGGGAGAACGGGCAATGAGCAGTTCTTC
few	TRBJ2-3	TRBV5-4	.	CASSLDSRTDTQYF	TGTGCCAGCAGCCTGGACAGCCGCACAGATACGCAGTATTTT
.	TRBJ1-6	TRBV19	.	CASSPGGAGGPSSYNSPLHF	TGTGCCAGTAGTCCAGGCGGTGCGGGGGGACCAAGCTCCTATAATTCACCCCTCCACTTT